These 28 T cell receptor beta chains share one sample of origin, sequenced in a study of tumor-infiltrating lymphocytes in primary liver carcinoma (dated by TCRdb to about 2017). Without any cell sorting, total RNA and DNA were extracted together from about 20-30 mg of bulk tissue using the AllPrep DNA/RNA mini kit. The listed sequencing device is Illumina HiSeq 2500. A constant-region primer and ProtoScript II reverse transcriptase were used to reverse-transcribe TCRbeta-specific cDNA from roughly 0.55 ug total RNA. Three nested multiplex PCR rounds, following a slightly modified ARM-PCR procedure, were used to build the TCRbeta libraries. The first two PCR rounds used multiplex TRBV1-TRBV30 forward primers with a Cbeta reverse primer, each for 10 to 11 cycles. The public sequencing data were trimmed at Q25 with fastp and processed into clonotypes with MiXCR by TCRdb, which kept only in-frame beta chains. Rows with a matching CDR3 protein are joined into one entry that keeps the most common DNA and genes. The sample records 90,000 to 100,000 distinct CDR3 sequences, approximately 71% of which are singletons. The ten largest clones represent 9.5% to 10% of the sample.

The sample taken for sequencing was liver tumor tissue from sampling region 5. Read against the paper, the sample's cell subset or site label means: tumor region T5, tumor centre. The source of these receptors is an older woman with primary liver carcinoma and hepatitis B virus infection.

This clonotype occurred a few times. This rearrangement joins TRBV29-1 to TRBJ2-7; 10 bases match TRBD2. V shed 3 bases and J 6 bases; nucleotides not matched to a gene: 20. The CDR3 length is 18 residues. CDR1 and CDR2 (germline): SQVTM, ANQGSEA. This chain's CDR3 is CSVDAPETSGRAAGEQYF. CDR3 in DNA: TGCAGCGTTGACGCCCCCGAGACAAGCGGGAGGGCTGCAGGCGAGCAGTACTTC.

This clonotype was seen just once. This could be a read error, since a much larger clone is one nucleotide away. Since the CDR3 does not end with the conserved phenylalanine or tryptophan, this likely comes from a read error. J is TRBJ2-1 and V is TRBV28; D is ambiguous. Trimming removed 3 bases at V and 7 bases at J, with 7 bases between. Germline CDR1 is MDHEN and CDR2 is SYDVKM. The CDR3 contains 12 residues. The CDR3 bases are TGTGCCAGCAGTTTGGTAGAGAATGAGCAGTTCCTC. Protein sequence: CASSLVENEQFL.

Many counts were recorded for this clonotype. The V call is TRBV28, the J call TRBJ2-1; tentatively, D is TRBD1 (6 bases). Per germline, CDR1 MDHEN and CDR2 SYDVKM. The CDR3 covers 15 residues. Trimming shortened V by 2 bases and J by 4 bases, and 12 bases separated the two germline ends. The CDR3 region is CASSLGGAGYNEQFF. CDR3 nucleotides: TGTGCCAGCAGTTTAGGGGGCGCTGGTTACAATGAGCAGTTCTTC.

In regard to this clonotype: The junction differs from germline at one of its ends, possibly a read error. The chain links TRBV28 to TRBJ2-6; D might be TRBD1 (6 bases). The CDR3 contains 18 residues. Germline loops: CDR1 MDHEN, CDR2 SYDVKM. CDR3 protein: CASSSTPGDASGANVLTF. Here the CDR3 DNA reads TGTGCCAGCAGTTCGACTCCAGGGGACGCCTCTGGGGCTAACGTCCTGACTTTC. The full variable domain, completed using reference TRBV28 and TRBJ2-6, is DVKVTQSSRYLVKRTGEKVFLECVQDMDHENMFWYRQDPGLGLRLIYFSYDVKMKEKGDIPEGYSVSREKKERFSLILESASTNQTSMYLCASSSTPGDASGANVLTFGAGSRLTVL.

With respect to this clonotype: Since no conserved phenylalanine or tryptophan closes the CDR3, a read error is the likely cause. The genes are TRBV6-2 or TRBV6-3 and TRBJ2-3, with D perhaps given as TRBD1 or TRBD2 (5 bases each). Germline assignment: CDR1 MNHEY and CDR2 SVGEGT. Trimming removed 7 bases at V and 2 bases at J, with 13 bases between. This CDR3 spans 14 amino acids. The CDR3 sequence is CASTGTINTDTQYY. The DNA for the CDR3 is TGTGCCAGCACTGGGACCATTAACACAGATACGCAGTATTAC.

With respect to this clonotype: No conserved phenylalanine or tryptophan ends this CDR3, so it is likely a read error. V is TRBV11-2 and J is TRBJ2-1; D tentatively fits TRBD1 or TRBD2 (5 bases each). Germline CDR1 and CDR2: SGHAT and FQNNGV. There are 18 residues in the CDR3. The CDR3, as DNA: TGTGCCAGTAGCTTAGACTCGTGGGGACCACCCTCCTACAATGAGCAGTTCTTA. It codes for CASSLDSWGPPSYNEQFL.

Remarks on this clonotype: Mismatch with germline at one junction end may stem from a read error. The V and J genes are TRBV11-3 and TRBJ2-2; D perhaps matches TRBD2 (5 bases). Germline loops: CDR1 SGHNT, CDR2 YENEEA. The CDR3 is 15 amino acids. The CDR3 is CASSLDKGNTGELSF. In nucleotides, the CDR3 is TGTGCCAGCAGCTTAGATAAAGGGAACACCGGGGAGCTGTCATTT.

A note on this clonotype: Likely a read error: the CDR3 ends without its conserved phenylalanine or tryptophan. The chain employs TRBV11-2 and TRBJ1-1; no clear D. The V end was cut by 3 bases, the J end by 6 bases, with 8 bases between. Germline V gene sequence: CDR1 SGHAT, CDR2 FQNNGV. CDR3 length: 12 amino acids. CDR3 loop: CASSFRQAEAFL. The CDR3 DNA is TGTGCCAGCAGCTTCCGACAAGCTGAAGCTTTCCTC.

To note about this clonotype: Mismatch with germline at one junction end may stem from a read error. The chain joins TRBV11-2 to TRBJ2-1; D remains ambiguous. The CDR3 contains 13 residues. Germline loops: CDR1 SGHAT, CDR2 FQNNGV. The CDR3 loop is CARSAVGYNEQSF. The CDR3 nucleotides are TGTGCCAGGAGTGCCGTGGGCTACAATGAGCAGTCCTTC.

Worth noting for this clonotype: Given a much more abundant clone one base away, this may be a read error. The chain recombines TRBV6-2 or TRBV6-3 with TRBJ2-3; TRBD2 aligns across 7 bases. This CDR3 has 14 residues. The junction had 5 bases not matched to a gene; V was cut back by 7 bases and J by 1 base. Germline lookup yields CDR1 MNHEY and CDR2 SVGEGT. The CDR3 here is CASITLAGTDTQYF. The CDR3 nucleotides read TGTGCCAGCATAACTCTAGCGGGCACAGATACGCAGTATTTT.

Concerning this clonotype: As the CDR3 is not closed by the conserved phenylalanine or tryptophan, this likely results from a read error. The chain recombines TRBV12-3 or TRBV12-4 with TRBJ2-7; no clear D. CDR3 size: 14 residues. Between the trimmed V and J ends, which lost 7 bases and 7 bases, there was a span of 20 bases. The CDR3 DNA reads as TGTGCCAGCACCAGCGACGCCGGCTTCTATGAGCAGTACCTC. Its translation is CASTSDAGFYEQYL.

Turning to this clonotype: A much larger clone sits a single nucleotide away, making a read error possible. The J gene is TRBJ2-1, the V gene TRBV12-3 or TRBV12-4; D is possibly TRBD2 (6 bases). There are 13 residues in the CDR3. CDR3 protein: CASTWGVYNKQFF. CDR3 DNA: TGTGCCAGCACCTGGGGGGTCTACAATAAGCAGTTCTTC.

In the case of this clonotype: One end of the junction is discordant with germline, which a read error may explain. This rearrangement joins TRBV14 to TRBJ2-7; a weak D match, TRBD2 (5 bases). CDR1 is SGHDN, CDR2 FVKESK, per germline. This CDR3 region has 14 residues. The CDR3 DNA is TGTGTCAGCAGGCGGATGGGGAGCTCCTACGAGCAGTACTTC. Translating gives CVSRRMGSSYEQYF.

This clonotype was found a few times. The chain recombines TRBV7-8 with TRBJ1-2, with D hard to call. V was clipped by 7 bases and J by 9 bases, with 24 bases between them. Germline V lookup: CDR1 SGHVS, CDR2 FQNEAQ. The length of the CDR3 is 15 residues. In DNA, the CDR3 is TGTGCCAGCACCCTAGCCCCATTAAATCATAAGAGCTACACCTTC. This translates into CASTLAPLNHKSYTF. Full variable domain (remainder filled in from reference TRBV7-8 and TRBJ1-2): GAGVSQSPRYKVAKRGQDVALRCDPISGHVSLFWYQQALGQGPEFLTYFQNEAQLDKSGLPSDRFFAERPEGSVSTLKIQRTQQEDSAVYLCASTLAPLNHKSYTFGSGTRLTVV.

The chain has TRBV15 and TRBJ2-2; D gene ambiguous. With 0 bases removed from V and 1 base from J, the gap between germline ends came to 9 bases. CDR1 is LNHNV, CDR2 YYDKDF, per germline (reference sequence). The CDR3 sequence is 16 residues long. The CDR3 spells CATSRDHGVNTGELFF. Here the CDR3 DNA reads TGTGCCACCAGCAGAGATCATGGGGTGAACACCGGGGAGCTGTTTTTT.

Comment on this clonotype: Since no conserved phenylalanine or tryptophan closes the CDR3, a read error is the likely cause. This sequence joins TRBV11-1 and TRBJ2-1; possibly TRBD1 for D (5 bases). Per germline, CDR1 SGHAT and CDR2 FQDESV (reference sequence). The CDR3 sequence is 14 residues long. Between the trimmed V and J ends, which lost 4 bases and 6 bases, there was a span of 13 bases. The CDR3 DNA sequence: TGTGCCAGCAGCTCAGTGGCAGGGTCCAATGAGCAGTTCTTA. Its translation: CASSSVAGSNEQFL.

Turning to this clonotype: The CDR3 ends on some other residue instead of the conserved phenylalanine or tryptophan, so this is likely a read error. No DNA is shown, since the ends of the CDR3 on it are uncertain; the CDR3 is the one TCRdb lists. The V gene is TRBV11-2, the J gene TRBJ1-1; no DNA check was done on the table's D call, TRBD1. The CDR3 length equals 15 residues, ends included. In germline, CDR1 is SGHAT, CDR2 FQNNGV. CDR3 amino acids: CASSLVSGGSTEAFY.

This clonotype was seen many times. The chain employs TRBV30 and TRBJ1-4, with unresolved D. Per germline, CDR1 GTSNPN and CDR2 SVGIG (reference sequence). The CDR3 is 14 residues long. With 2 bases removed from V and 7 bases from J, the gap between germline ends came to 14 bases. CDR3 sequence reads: CAWSLGGLGEKLFF. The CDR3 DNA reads TGTGCCTGGAGTCTAGGCGGGCTCGGTGAAAAACTGTTTTTT.

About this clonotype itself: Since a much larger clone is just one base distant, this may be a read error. The CDR3 here is CVSSLAGGGTDTQYF. The CDR3, as DNA: TGTGTCAGCAGCTTAGCCGGCGGGGGGACAGATACGCAGTATTTT. V gene TRBV7-9 combines with J gene TRBJ2-3; the match to TRBD2 covers 8 bases. This CDR3 region has 15 residues. The germline V gene encodes CDR1 SEHNR and CDR2 FQNEAQ (reference sequence).

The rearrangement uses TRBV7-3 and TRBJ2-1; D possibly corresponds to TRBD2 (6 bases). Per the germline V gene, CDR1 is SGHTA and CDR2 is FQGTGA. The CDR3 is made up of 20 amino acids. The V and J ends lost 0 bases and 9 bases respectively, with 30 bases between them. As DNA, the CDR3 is TGTGCCAGCAGCTTAACGTTCGAGCGGGCCGTTACCTCGAAAGACAGTGAGCAGTTCTTC. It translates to CASSLTFERAVTSKDSEQFF. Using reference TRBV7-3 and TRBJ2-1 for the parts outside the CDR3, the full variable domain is GAGVSQTPSNKVTEKGKYVELRCDPISGHTALYWYRQSLGQGPEFLIYFQGTGAADDSGLPNDRFFAVRPEGSVSTLKIQRTERGDSAVYLCASSLTFERAVTSKDSEQFFGPGTRLTVL.

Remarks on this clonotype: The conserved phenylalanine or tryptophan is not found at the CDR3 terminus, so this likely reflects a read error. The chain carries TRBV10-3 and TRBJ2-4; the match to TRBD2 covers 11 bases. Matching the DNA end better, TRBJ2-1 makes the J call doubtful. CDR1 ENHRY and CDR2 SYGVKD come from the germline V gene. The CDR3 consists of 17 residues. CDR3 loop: CAISESTSGVAKNIQFI. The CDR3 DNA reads TGTGCCATCAGTGAGTCGACTAGCGGGGTAGCCAAAAACATTCAGTTCATC.

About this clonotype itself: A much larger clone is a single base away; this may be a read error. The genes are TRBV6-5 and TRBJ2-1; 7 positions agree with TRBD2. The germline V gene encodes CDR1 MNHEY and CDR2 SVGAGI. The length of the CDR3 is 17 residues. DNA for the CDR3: TGTGCTAGCGGGCCCCGGGTTCGAGCGGGTCGCTACAGTGGGCAGTTCTTC. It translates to CASGPRVRAGRYSGQFF.

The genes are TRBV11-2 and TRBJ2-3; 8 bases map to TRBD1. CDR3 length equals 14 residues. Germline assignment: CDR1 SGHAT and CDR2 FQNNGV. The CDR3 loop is CPNSLDREVDTQYF. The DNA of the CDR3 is TGTCCCAACAGTCTGGACAGGGAGGTAGATACGCAGTATTTT.

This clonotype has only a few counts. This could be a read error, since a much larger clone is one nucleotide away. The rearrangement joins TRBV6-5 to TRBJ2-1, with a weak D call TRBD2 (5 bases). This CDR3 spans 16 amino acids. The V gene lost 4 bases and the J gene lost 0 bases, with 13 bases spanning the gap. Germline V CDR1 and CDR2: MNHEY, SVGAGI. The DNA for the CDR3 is TGTGCCAGCAGTTTCCGAGTAGGGAGCTCCTACAATGAGCAGTTCTTC. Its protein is CASSFRVGSSYNEQFF.

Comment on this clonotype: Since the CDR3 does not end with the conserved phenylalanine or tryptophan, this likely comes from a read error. CDR3 in amino acids: CASSLAAAARGEQFI. CDR3 sequence (DNA): TGTGCTAGCAGTTTGGCAGCGGCTGCCCGGGGTGAGCAGTTCATC. This rearrangement joins TRBV11-3 to TRBJ2-1; TRBD2 is a possible D gene (5 bases). Germline lookup yields CDR1 SGHNT and CDR2 YENEEA. The CDR3 is 15 residues long.

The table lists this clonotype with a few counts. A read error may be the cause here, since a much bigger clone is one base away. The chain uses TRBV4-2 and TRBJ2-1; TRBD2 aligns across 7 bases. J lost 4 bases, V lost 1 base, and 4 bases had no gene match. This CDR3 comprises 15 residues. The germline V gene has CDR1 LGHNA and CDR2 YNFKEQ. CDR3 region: CASSQGPAGYNEQFF. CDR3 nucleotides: TGTGCCAGCAGCCAAGGACCAGCGGGATACAATGAGCAGTTCTTC.

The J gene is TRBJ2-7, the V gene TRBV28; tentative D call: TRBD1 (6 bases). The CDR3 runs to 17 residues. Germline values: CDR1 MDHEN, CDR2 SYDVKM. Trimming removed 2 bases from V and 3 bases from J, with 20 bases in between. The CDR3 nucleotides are TGTGCCAGCAGTTTAAACCTACACAGGGTGGCGCACTACGAGCAGTACTTC. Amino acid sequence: CASSLNLHRVAHYEQYF.

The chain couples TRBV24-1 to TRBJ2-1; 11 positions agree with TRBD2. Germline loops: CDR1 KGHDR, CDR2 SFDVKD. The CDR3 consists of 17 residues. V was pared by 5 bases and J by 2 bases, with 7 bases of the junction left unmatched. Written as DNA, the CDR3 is TGTGCCACCAGTGGGGCTAGCGGGAGGTCACCCTACAATGAGCAGTTCTTC. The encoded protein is CATSGASGRSPYNEQFF.